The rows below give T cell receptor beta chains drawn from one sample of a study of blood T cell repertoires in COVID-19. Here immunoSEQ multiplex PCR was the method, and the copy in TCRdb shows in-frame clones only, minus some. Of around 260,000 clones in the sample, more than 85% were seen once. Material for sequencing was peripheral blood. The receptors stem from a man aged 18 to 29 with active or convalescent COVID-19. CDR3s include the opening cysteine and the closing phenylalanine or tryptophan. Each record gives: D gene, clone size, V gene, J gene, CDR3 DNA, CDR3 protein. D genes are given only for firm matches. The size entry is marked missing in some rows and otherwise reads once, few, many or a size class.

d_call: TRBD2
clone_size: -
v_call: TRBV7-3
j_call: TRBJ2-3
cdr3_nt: TGTGCCAGCAGCCTAGCGGGAGGAACAGATACGCAGTATTTT
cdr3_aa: CASSLAGGTDTQYF

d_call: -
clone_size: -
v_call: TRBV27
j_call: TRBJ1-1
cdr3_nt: TGTGCCAGCAGCTGGGGGCAGGGCACTGAAGCTTTCTTT
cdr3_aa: CASSWGQGTEAFF

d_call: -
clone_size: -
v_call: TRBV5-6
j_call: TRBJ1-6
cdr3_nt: TGTGCCAGCAGCTTAGAGAGCTCCTATAATTCACCCCTCCACTTT
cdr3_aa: CASSLESSYNSPLHF

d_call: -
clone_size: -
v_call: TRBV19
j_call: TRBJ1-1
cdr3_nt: TGTGCCAGTAGAGCCCTGTTGGGGACCGGGGGAGGCACTGAAGCTTTCTTT
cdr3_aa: CASRALLGTGGGTEAFF

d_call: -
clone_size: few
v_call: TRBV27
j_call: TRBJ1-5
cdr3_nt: TGTGCCAGCAGTTTATCCCCCGGGACACTAAGCAATCAGCCCCAGCATTTT
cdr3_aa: CASSLSPGTLSNQPQHF

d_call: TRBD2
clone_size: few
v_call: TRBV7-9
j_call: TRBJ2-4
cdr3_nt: TGTGCCAGCAGCTTAGCGGTTAGCGGGAGCGGCGGCAAAAACATTCAGTACTTC
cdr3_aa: CASSLAVSGSGGKNIQYF

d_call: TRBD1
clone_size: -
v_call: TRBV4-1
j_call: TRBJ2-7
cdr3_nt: TGCGCCAGCAGCCACCAAGGAGACGCGGGACAGGGGGCATCACCCTATTACGAGCAGTACTTC
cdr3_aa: CASSHQGDAGQGASPYYEQYF

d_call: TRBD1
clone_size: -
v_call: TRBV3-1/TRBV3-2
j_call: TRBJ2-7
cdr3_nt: TGTGCCAGCAGCCTTGGGACAGGGGGCGAGCAGTACTTC
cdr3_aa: CASSLGTGGEQYF

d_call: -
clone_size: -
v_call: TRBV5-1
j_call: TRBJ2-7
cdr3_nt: TGCGCCAGCAGCTTGGACCCTAGCTCCTACGAGCAGTACTTC
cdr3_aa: CASSLDPSSYEQYF

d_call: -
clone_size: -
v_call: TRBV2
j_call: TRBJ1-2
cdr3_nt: TGTGCCAGCAGTGAGGCGGACCTAGCCGAATTTAACTATGGCTACACCTTC
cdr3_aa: CASSEADLAEFNYGYTF

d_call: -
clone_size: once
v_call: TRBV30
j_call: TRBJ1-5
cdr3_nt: TGTGCCTGGAGTTGGGCAGGGCGACGCCGCAATCAGCCCCAGCATTTT
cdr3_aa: CAWSWAGRRRNQPQHF